One and the same sample provided the 4 T cell receptor beta chains below, sequenced in a study of identical twins. Each CDR3 protein gets one entry after TCRdb re-called the 5' RACE reads with MiXCR. Of roughly 200,000 distinct CDR3 sequences listed, under 10% are singletons. These data were also reused for a study on yellow fever vaccine responses in identical twins.

Sequencing was carried out using memory (CD45RO+) T cells sorted from blood. These receptors were taken from a woman between 18 and 29 years old in good health.

A remark on this clonotype: One end of the junction does not line up with germline, which may come from a read error. V is TRBV15 and J is TRBJ2-7; 7 nucleotides align to TRBD2. Germline assignment: CDR1 LNHNV and CDR2 YYDKDF (reference sequence). The length of the CDR3 is 15 residues. The chain's CDR3 is CSTSDMLRGSYEQYF. The CDR3, as DNA: TGTTCCACCAGCGATATGTTGCGGGGGTCATACGAGCAGTACTTC. The entire variable domain, with the rest obtained from reference TRBV15 and TRBJ2-7, is as follows: DAMVIQNPRYQVTQFGKPVTLSCSQTLNHNVMYWYQQKSSQAPKLLFHYYDKDFNNEADTPDNFQSRRPNTSFCFLDIRSPGLGDTAMYLCSTSDMLRGSYEQYFGPGTRLTVT.

The V gene is TRBV6-1, the J gene TRBJ2-1; 9 bases agree with TRBD2. The germline CDR1 and CDR2 sequences are MNHNS and SASEGT. J lost 8 bases, V lost 2 bases, and 10 bases had no gene match. The CDR3 covers 16 residues. CDR3 bases: TGTGCCAGCAGTGAATCCATAGCGGGAGCTTACGATGAGCAGTTCTTC. This encodes CASSESIAGAYDEQFF.

There are many counts of this clonotype. As DNA, the CDR3 is TGCAGTGCTGAATTAGGAGGGCGCATCTACGAGCAGTACTTC. This translates into CSAELGGRIYEQYF. The J gene is TRBJ2-7, the V gene TRBV20-1; tentatively, D is TRBD2 (6 bases). The germline V gene encodes CDR1 DFQATT and CDR2 SNEGSKA (reference sequence). The CDR3 is made up of 14 amino acids. Trimming pared 5 bases from V and 3 bases from J, leaving 17 bases between.

This clonotype was recorded a few times. This chain links TRBV28 with TRBJ2-7; perhaps TRBD1 as D (5 bases). CDR3 size: 15 residues. Trimming took 0 bases from V and 2 from J, leaving 11 bases between them. Germline CDR1 is MDHEN and CDR2 is SYDVKM. The CDR3, as DNA: TGTGCCAGCAGTTTATGGGGCCAGGGCACCTACGAGCAGTACTTC. It yields the protein CASSLWGQGTYEQYF.